Shown below are 19 T cell receptor beta chains from a single sample sequenced in a study of cytomegalovirus exposure and HLA in healthy donors. Primers for the PCR totalled 60 Vbeta and 13 Jbeta. Produced via immunoSEQ multiplex PCR; TCRdb's table is partial and in-frame only. The profile covers under 200,000 clones, with 81% appearing a single time and 3% to 4.5% taken by the ten largest. Sequencing was carried out using PBMCs. These receptor sequences come from a man aged 45-65 years in good health and CMV-seronegative.

The chain has TRBV13 and TRBJ1-3, with D maybe TRBD1 (5 bases). The CDR3 is made up of 15 amino acids. Per the germline V gene, CDR1 is PRHDT and CDR2 is FYEKMQ (reference sequence). V was shortened by 5 bases and J by 0 bases, with 11 bases between the two germline ends. The CDR3 bases are TGTGCCAGCAGCGGGGACTTAGGCTCTGGAAACACCATATATTTT. Translation gives CASSGDLGSGNTIYF.

This clone was seen a few times. The rearrangement links TRBV18 to TRBJ1-3, with TRBD1 as a possible D gene (5 bases). V lost 4 bases and J 0 bases, leaving 16 bases between the germline ends. The CDR3 runs 17 residues. The germline CDR1 and CDR2 sequences are KGHSH and LQKENI. The CDR3 nucleotides read TGTGCCAGCTCACTCTACGCTGACAGAATCTCTGGAAACACCATATATTTT. It is translated as CASSLYADRISGNTIYF.

The chain links TRBV9 to TRBJ2-5; 10 bases agree with TRBD2. The CDR3 is made up of 15 amino acids. Germline lookup yields CDR1 SGDLS and CDR2 YYNGEE. With V trimmed by 2 bases and J by 1 base, 2 bases remained unmatched. The chain's CDR3 is CASSVGTSAQETQYF. In DNA form, the CDR3 reads TGTGCCAGCAGCGTGGGGACTAGCGCCCAAGAGACCCAGTACTTC.

This clone has just one count. The rearrangement links TRBV5-6 to TRBJ1-6; 11 bases match TRBD1. CDR3 length: 16 residues. Germline V lookup: CDR1 SGHDT, CDR2 YYEEEE. The V and J ends lost 3 bases and 7 bases, in that order; junction bases with no gene match: 6. As DNA, the CDR3 is TGTGCCAGCAGCTGGCGGACAGGGGGCAGGAATTCACCCCTCCACTTT. Residues: CASSWRTGGRNSPLHF.

The chain joins TRBV30 to TRBJ2-1, with a weak D call TRBD2 (5 bases). V was shortened by 2 bases and J by 1 base, with 12 bases between the two germline ends. This CDR3 has 15 amino acids. Germline CDR1 and CDR2: GTSNPN and SVGIG (reference sequence). The CDR3 loop is CAWSRLAKSYNEQFF. The CDR3 nucleotides read TGTGCCTGGAGTCGGCTAGCCAAGTCCTACAATGAGCAGTTCTTC.

The chain is built from TRBV30 and TRBJ2-5; perhaps TRBD1 as D (6 bases). Trimming took 2 bases from V and 0 from J, leaving 10 bases between them. The CDR3 loop spans 14 amino acids. The germline V gene has CDR1 GTSNPN and CDR2 SVGIG (reference sequence). The CDR3 coding sequence is TGTGCCTGGAGTACGGGACAAGACCAAGAGACCCAGTACTTC. Its protein product is CAWSTGQDQETQYF.

The chain has TRBV2 and TRBJ2-7; D unresolved. The CDR3 loop spans 14 amino acids. The germline V and J ends were trimmed by 3 bases and 9 bases, with 18 bases remaining between them. Per germline, CDR1 SNHLY and CDR2 FYNNEI. This CDR3 is CASSDTGWSLGQYF. DNA for the CDR3: TGTGCCAGCAGTGATACGGGTTGGTCGTTAGGGCAGTACTTC.

About this clone: The same CDR3 also results from other DNA sequences found in this sample. This chain uses TRBV7-9 with TRBJ1-6, with D maybe TRBD1 (5 bases). CDR1 SEHNR and CDR2 FQNEAQ come from the germline V gene (reference sequence). This CDR3 contains 14 residues. V dropped 2 bases and J dropped 8 bases, with 10 bases sitting between them. The CDR3 region is CASSLNSGYSPLHF. The CDR3 DNA follows: TGTGCCAGCAGCTTAAATTCAGGGTATTCACCCCTCCACTTT.

The chain employs TRBV4-2 and TRBJ1-2, with 11 nucleotides matching TRBD1. The CDR3 contains 17 residues. V dropped 3 bases and J dropped 7; count of bases not matched to a gene: 13. The germline V gene has CDR1 LGHNA and CDR2 YNFKEQ. The CDR3 nucleotides read TGTGCCAGCAGCCAGGGGGGAGGACAGGGGGCGATTGGTGGCTACACCTTC. Protein sequence: CASSQGGGQGAIGGYTF.

This chain links TRBV6-5 with TRBJ2-7; 7 nucleotides align to TRBD2. Germline V gene lookup returns CDR1 MNHEY and CDR2 SVGAGI. The CDR3 sequence is 14 residues long. V was clipped by 7 bases and J by 5 bases; unmatched bases: 11. The CDR3 sequence is CASKRSGISNEQYF. The CDR3 DNA follows: TGTGCCAGCAAAAGGAGCGGGATATCGAACGAGCAGTACTTC.

The chain couples TRBV9 to TRBJ2-1; D is possibly TRBD2 (5 bases). Germline CDR1 is SGDLS and CDR2 is YYNGEE. There are 16 residues in the CDR3. V shed 0 bases and J shed 7 bases, with 17 bases lying between them. The CDR3 sequence: CASSVGSSDGLNEQFF. As DNA, the CDR3 is TGTGCCAGCAGCGTAGGGAGTAGCGACGGATTGAATGAGCAGTTCTTC.

A remark on this clone: At one of its ends the junction is not consistent with the germline gene, which may arise from a read error. The chain combines TRBV7-9 with TRBJ1-2, with D uncertain. Germline loops: CDR1 SEHNR, CDR2 FQNEAQ (reference sequence). This CDR3 contains 11 residues. CDR3 sequence reads: CSSATTAGYTF. The CDR3 nucleotides read TGTTCCAGCGCTACCACCGCTGGCTACACCTTC.

The chain is built from TRBV6-5 and TRBJ1-5; a weak D match, TRBD1 (5 bases). Per the germline V gene, CDR1 is MNHEY and CDR2 is SVGAGI. Deletions cut 10 bases from V and 5 bases from J, with 6 bases between. This CDR3 spans 10 amino acids. This CDR3 is CATGDQPQHF. The CDR3 DNA reads TGTGCCACGGGGGATCAGCCCCAGCATTTT.

The chain uses TRBV18 and TRBJ1-5, with D unclear. V was pared by 3 bases and J by 6 bases, with 12 bases between. From germline, CDR1 is KGHSH and CDR2 LQKENI. The CDR3 totals 14 residues. The CDR3 sequence: CASSPMGGSQPQHF. CDR3 DNA: TGTGCCAGCTCACCGATGGGCGGGAGTCAGCCCCAGCATTTT.

The chain joins TRBV25-1 to TRBJ2-7; TRBD2 might be the D (5 bases). CDR1 is MGHDK and CDR2 is SYGVNS in the germline V gene. Trimming shortened V by 2 bases and J by 4 bases, and 12 bases separated the two germline ends. This CDR3 comprises 14 residues. CDR3: CASSEGGSAYEQYF. In DNA form, the CDR3 reads TGTGCCAGCAGTGAAGGAGGTTCCGCATACGAGCAGTACTTC.

This chain connects TRBV2 to TRBJ2-2; D is perhaps TRBD1 (5 bases). The CDR3 is 12 residues long. Per germline, CDR1 SNHLY and CDR2 FYNNEI. V dropped 6 bases and J dropped 4 bases, with 6 bases sitting between them. CDR3 DNA sequence: TGTGCCAGCAGCACAGGCACCGGGGAGCTGTTTTTT. Its protein product is CASSTGTGELFF.

This clone turned up a few times. V and J are TRBV11-2 and TRBJ2-3; 9 bases line up with TRBD2. There are 15 residues in the CDR3. Germline assignment: CDR1 SGHAT and CDR2 FQNNGV. Losses at the gene ends were 5 bases for V and 1 base for J; bases not matched to a gene: 4. The CDR3 coding sequence is TGTGCCAGCAGCCGCGGGGGGGCCCGCACAGATACGCAGTATTTT. The encoded protein is CASSRGGARTDTQYF.

The genes are TRBV11-2 and TRBJ1-5, with a possible D match to TRBD1 (6 bases). Trimming took off 8 bases at V and 4 bases at J, with 18 bases between the two ends. Germline V lookup: CDR1 SGHAT, CDR2 FQNNGV. The CDR3 is 15 residues long. The CDR3 loop is CASLAKGHENQPQHF. The CDR3 DNA sequence: TGTGCCAGCCTCGCAAAGGGACACGAAAATCAGCCCCAGCATTTT.

The chain links TRBV6-5 to TRBJ1-1; D perhaps matches TRBD1 (5 bases). CDR3 length equals 13 residues. Germline-derived CDR1 and CDR2 are MNHEY and SVGAGI. Trimming left V 7 bases short and J 1 base short, with 10 bases between. In DNA, the CDR3 is TGTGCCAGCATGCGGGGGGGGAACACTGAAGCTTTCTTT. It translates to CASMRGGNTEAFF.